This T cell receptor beta chain was found in a study of control samples from healthy donors and cancer patients. The data were produced by immunoSEQ multiplex PCR, yet TCRdb's version contains in-frame clones alone and is incomplete. The sample lists 150,000 to 200,000 clones, about 91% occurring once. Trimming cost V 3 bases and J 9 bases, with 18 bases left between them. Germline lookup yields CDR1 LNHDA and CDR2 SQIVND (reference sequence). The CDR3 consists of 15 residues. The chain has TRBV19 and TRBJ2-1, with unresolved D. The sequencing input was blood. This TCR came from a woman in her 40s in good health. The CDR3 coding sequence is TGTGCCAGTAGTATCGTCCCCCATTTCACAAGTGAGCAGTTCTTC. This gives the protein CASSIVPHFTSEQFF.